The 7 T cell receptor beta chains presented below share a single source sample, sequenced in a study of OX40 agonist ivuxolimab in advanced cancers. Library preparation used the immunoSEQ multiplex PCR assay. In TCRdb, the immuneACCESS table is reduced to in-frame sequences with V and J assigned. These tables do not hold every clone; where another copy was compared, an unresolved V gene accounts for under half, and the others remain unexplained. A total of tens of thousands of clones appear in this sample, about 90% of them only once. Jointly, the top ten make up about 10% of the sample. The material sequenced was CD4+ or CD8+ T cells sorted from blood, taken in a trial of the OX40 agonist ivuxolimab. These receptors were taken from an adult with an advanced solid tumor such as melanoma, head and neck, liver or kidney cancer.

There are a few counts of this clone. This chain links TRBV15 with TRBJ2-4, with a possible D match to TRBD2 (6 bases). The CDR3 covers 17 residues. In germline, CDR1 is LNHNV, CDR2 YYDKDF (reference sequence). Trimming shortened V by 1 base and J by 0 bases, and 13 bases separated the two germline ends. The CDR3 here is CATSRVPGVIAKNIQYF. As DNA, the CDR3 is TGTGCCACCAGCAGAGTACCGGGAGTCATAGCCAAAAACATTCAGTACTTC.

The rearrangement links TRBV27 to TRBJ2-1; 7 bases align to TRBD2. The CDR3 has 15 amino acids. CDR1 MNHEY and CDR2 SMNVEV come from the germline V gene (reference sequence). The trim removed 6 bases at V and 6 bases at J, leaving 11 bases unmatched. The CDR3 DNA is TGTGCCAGCAGAGCGGGGCGGGGTATCTCCAATGAGCAGTTCTTC. This encodes CASRAGRGISNEQFF.

The rearrangement joins TRBV5-1 to TRBJ2-1, with D hard to call. The V and J ends lost 5 bases and 1 base respectively, with 13 bases between them. CDR3 length: 15 amino acids. CDR1 is SGHRS, CDR2 YFSETQ, per germline. The CDR3 loop is CASRESARSYNEQFF. The CDR3 nucleotides are TGCGCCAGCAGGGAAAGCGCCCGTTCCTACAATGAGCAGTTCTTC.

This chain uses TRBV5-4 with TRBJ1-5; TRBD1 might be the D (5 bases). The germline V gene encodes CDR1 SGHNT and CDR2 YYREEE (reference sequence). Trimming stripped 0 bases from V and 0 bases from J, with 10 bases between. The CDR3 spans 16 residues. The CDR3 bases are TGTGCCAGCAGCTTGGACGCAGGGCATAGCAATCAGCCCCAGCATTTT. Translation: CASSLDAGHSNQPQHF.

The J gene is TRBJ2-1, the V gene TRBV5-1; the D gene could be TRBD1 or TRBD2 (5 bases each). Trimming cost V 0 bases and J 3 bases, with 10 bases left between them. CDR1 is SGHRS and CDR2 is YFSETQ in the germline V gene. The CDR3 is 15 amino acids. In DNA, the CDR3 is TGCGCCAGCAGCTTGGCTCGAGGGGTCTACAATGAGCAGTTCTTC. This codes for CASSLARGVYNEQFF.

The V gene is TRBV10-2, the J gene TRBJ2-2; no reliable D call. The CDR3 is 12 amino acids. Trimming cost V 7 bases and J 4 bases, with 7 bases left between them. The germline V gene encodes CDR1 WSHSY and CDR2 SAAADI. The CDR3 DNA reads TGCGCCAGCATGACCTTCACCGGGGAGCTGTTTTTT. As protein: CASMTFTGELFF.

The chain employs TRBV18 and TRBJ2-3; weak D call: TRBD1 (6 bases). Trimming shortened V by 6 bases and J by 3 bases, and 13 bases separated the two germline ends. Germline V gene lookup returns CDR1 KGHSH and CDR2 LQKENI. CDR3 length equals 14 residues. The CDR3 sequence: CASSPDRETDTQYF. The CDR3 DNA is TGTGCCAGCTCTCCGGACAGAGAGACAGATACGCAGTATTTT.